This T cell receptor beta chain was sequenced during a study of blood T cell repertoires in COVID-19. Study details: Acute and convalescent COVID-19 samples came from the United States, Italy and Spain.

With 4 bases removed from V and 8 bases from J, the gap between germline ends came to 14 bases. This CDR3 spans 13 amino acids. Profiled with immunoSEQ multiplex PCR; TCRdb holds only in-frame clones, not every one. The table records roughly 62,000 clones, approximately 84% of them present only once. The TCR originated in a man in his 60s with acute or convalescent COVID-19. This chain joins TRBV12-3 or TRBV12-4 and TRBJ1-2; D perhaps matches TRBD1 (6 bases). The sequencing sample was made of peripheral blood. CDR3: CASSWTAEEGYTF. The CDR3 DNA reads TGTGCCAGCAGTTGGACAGCGGAGGAGGGCTACACCTTC.